This is a list of T cell receptor beta chains from one sample in a study of identical twins. TCRdb analysed the 5' RACE reads with MiXCR anew, one entry per CDR3 protein. There are 690,000 or so distinct CDR3 sequences in the sample; around 6.1% occur only once, and under 2% lies in the top ten. The sequenced sample consisted of naive T cells sorted from blood. These receptors were obtained from a man between 18 and 29 years old in good health. Both conserved end residues are part of each CDR3. D genes are given only for firm matches. Part of the rows lack a size; the others show once, few, many or a class for expanded clones.

D gene	V gene	J gene	clone size	CDR3 length	CDR3 DNA	CDR3 protein
.	TRBV27	TRBJ1-4	many	12	TGTGCCAGTGGCCTTAGGAATGAAAAACTGTTTTTT	CASGLRNEKLFF
TRBD2	TRBV5-1	TRBJ2-7	.	15	TGCGCCAGCAGCTCCGGACTAGCGGGAGACTACGAGCAGTACTTC	CASSSGLAGDYEQYF
.	TRBV12-3/TRBV12-4	TRBJ1-4	.	16	TGTGCCAGCAGTTTTGGCAGGGCCGCAACTAATGAAAAACTGTTTTTT	CASSFGRAATNEKLFF
.	TRBV7-8	TRBJ2-1	few	13	TGTGCCAGCAGCTTAGGAGCGATCAATGAGCAGTTCTTC	CASSLGAINEQFF
.	TRBV5-1	TRBJ2-2	many	14	TGCGCCAGCAGCATATCAGCGAACACCGGGGAGCTGTTTTTT	CASSISANTGELFF
TRBD2	TRBV3-1	TRBJ2-7	few	16	TGTGCCAGCAGCCAAGACGGGGCGGGAGGTCTCTACGAGCAGTACTTC	CASSQDGAGGLYEQYF
.	TRBV14	TRBJ2-1	few	14	TGTGCCAGCAGCCAAGATCTTCCCGGGAATGAGCAGTTCTTC	CASSQDLPGNEQFF
.	TRBV5-1	TRBJ2-6	many	14	TGCGCCAGCAGCTTGGGTGCTGGGGCCAACGTCCTGACTTTC	CASSLGAGANVLTF
.	TRBV10-2	TRBJ2-5	.	12	TGCGCCAGCAGAAGCAGAAGAGAGACCCAGTACTTC	CASRSRRETQYF
.	TRBV28	TRBJ2-7	few	17	TGTGCCAGCAGTTTACTGGGGGGTGGGTTGAGCCCCTACGAGCAGTACTTC	CASSLLGGGLSPYEQYF
TRBD1	TRBV7-9	TRBJ2-5	few	17	TGTGCCAGCAGCTACAACTTCCGGGACAGGGGAAGCCCGACCCAGTACTTC	CASSYNFRDRGSPTQYF
TRBD2	TRBV10-3	TRBJ2-1	many	14	TGTGCCATCCAAGACTCTAGCGGGAGCAATGAGCAGTTCTTC	CAIQDSSGSNEQFF
.	TRBV25-1	TRBJ2-7	many	15	TGTGCCAGCAGTGACCATGGTCTAGCGCCCTACGAGCAGTACTTC	CASSDHGLAPYEQYF
.	TRBV20-1	TRBJ1-3	many	14	TGCAGTGCCAAAACTGGGACTCCAAGCGCGACCATATATTTT	CSAKTGTPSATIYF
TRBD1	TRBV9	TRBJ1-1	few	13	TGTGCCAGCAGCGCCGATCCGACAGGGCGAGCTTTCTTT	CASSADPTGRAFF
TRBD1	TRBV12-3/TRBV12-4	TRBJ2-1	many	13	TGTGCCAGCAGAGGACAGGGTGTAGATGAGCAGTTCTTC	CASRGQGVDEQFF
.	TRBV6-1	TRBJ2-2	.	17	TGTGCCAGCAAGGAATTCAGGGGCCCCACGAACACCGGGGAGCTGTTTTTT	CASKEFRGPTNTGELFF
TRBD2	TRBV6-1	TRBJ2-1	few	13	TGTGCCAGCAGGAGTAGCGGGAGAGATGAGCAGTTCTTC	CASRSSGRDEQFF
TRBD2	TRBV11-2	TRBJ2-1	few	18	TGTGCCAGCACCGGTCGACCGGGACTAGCGGGAGGGTGGGATGAGCAGTTCTTC	CASTGRPGLAGGWDEQFF
.	TRBV7-9	TRBJ2-3	few	15	TGTGCCAGCAGCTTAGAGGCGTCTAGCACAGATACGCAGTATTTT	CASSLEASSTDTQYF
.	TRBV16	TRBJ1-1	many	11	TGTGCCAGCAGCGCCGTGGCTGAAGCTTTCTTT	CASSAVAEAFF
TRBD1	TRBV6-5	TRBJ2-7	many	13	TGTGCCAGCAGTTATCGACAGGGGCACGAGCAGTACTTC	CASSYRQGHEQYF
.	TRBV10-3	TRBJ1-2	few	12	TGTGCCATCACTGGTGGGCTCTATGGCTACACCTTC	CAITGGLYGYTF
.	TRBV15	TRBJ2-1	few	17	TGTGCCATTGGACAGGGGTCCTCGGGAGGGCATACAGATGAGCAGTTCTTC	CAIGQGSSGGHTDEQFF
.	TRBV5-1	TRBJ2-5	many	15	TGCGCCAGCAGCCCAGGGACGGGAGAGGGAGAGACCCAGTACTTC	CASSPGTGEGETQYF
TRBD2	TRBV27	TRBJ2-2	.	18	TGTGCCAGCAATCCGGGACTAGCGGGAACAAAGAACACCGGGGAGCTGTTTTTT	CASNPGLAGTKNTGELFF
TRBD1	TRBV29-1	TRBJ2-7	many	17	TGCAGCGTTGACGAAGACGGACAGGGGGCTTGGGTAGACGAGCAGTACTTC	CSVDEDGQGAWVDEQYF
.	TRBV7-3	TRBJ2-3	.	15	TGTGCCAGCAGCTCAGAAGCGGAGACCACAGATACGCAGTATTTT	CASSSEAETTDTQYF
TRBD2	TRBV6-1	TRBJ2-2	few	17	TGTGCCAGCAGAGGACTAGCGGGGATCAAGAACACCGGGGAGCTGTTTTTT	CASRGLAGIKNTGELFF
TRBD2	TRBV7-9	TRBJ2-1	.	16	TGTGCCAGCAGCCCCCGACTAGCGGGAGGGCGCAATGAGCAGTTCTTC	CASSPRLAGGRNEQFF
TRBD1	TRBV28	TRBJ2-4	many	14	TGTGCCAGCAGTTTCGCCCGGGACAGGAGTTATCAGTACTTC	CASSFARDRSYQYF
TRBD1	TRBV4-2	TRBJ1-6	.	18	TGTGCCAGCAGCACTCGTCCCCCGGAGGACAGGGATAATTCACCCCTCCACTTT	CASSTRPPEDRDNSPLHF
.	TRBV12-3/TRBV12-4	TRBJ2-3	few	14	TGTGCCAGCAGTCTACCACTAGGTACAGATACGCAGTATTTT	CASSLPLGTDTQYF
TRBD1	TRBV27	TRBJ2-7	many	16	TGTGCCAGCAGAAGCCCCTCCCGGGACAGGGGGTACGAGCAGTACTTC	CASRSPSRDRGYEQYF
.	TRBV12-3/TRBV12-4	TRBJ2-5	few	14	TGTGCCAGCAGTTTTTCAGGGTTCGAAGAGACCCAGTACTTC	CASSFSGFEETQYF
.	TRBV20-1	TRBJ2-1	few	14	TGCAGTGTCCTAGCCCTTCAAGGGCGCAATGAGCAGTTCTTC	CSVLALQGRNEQFF
.	TRBV12-3/TRBV12-4	TRBJ2-3	many	17	TGTGCCAGCAGTAGAAATCCCGGCCCGGAGTGGACAGATACGCAGTATTTT	CASSRNPGPEWTDTQYF
TRBD2	TRBV5-1	TRBJ2-3	.	17	TGCGCCAGCAGCTTGACACTAGCGGGAGGGGCCACAGATACGCAGTATTTT	CASSLTLAGGATDTQYF
.	TRBV20-1	TRBJ2-7	few	14	TGCAGTGCTAGGGGGGCGCGGGAGTGGTACGAGCAGTACTTC	CSARGAREWYEQYF
TRBD2	TRBV5-4	TRBJ2-1	.	16	TGTGCCAGCAGCTCGATCGGAGCGGGAGTTGGGAATGAGCAGTTCTTC	CASSSIGAGVGNEQFF
TRBD2	TRBV5-1	TRBJ2-1	many	18	TGCGCCAGCAGCTACCGGGCTAGCGGAGGGAGCTCCTACAATGAGCAGTTCTTC	CASSYRASGGSSYNEQFF
TRBD2	TRBV20-1	TRBJ2-3	many	15	TGCAGTGCTACGCTGCCTAGCGGAACAACAGATACGCAGTATTTT	CSATLPSGTTDTQYF
.	TRBV5-6	TRBJ1-1	many	15	TGTGCCAGCAGCTTGGCCCTTGGGGAGAACACTGAAGCTTTCTTT	CASSLALGENTEAFF
TRBD1	TRBV7-2	TRBJ2-3	few	15	TGTGCCAGCAGCTTAGAAACAGGGGGAGTCGATACGCAGTATTTT	CASSLETGGVDTQYF
.	TRBV29-1	TRBJ1-1	many	11	TGCAGCGTTGCCTCGAACACTGAAGCTTTCTTT	CSVASNTEAFF
TRBD2	TRBV27	TRBJ2-1	many	16	TGTGCCAGCAGTTTCATAGCGGGAGGGCCAATGGATGAGCAGTTCTTC	CASSFIAGGPMDEQFF
.	TRBV5-1	TRBJ1-1	many	15	TGCGCCAGCAGCTCGGGGCCGACAGAAAACACTGAAGCTTTCTTT	CASSSGPTENTEAFF
.	TRBV6-1	TRBJ1-3	.	15	TGTGCCAGCAAGGGGACCTTCTCCTCTGGAAACACCATATATTTT	CASKGTFSSGNTIYF
TRBD1	TRBV11-2	TRBJ2-5	.	17	TGTGCCAGCAGCGGAACCCGGCAGGGGGTTCGCCAAGAGACCCAGTACTTC	CASSGTRQGVRQETQYF
.	TRBV30	TRBJ2-7	.	12	TGTGCCTGGAGTGTACTTACAGGGCGGGTGTTCTTC	CAWSVLTGRVFF
TRBD2	TRBV15	TRBJ2-3	few	17	TGTGCCACCAGCAGAGATCTGATAGCGGGGAACACAGATACGCAGTATTTT	CATSRDLIAGNTDTQYF
.	TRBV7-9	TRBJ2-5	few	16	TGTGCCTCCAGATTATCCGACACCGGGGACCAAGAGACCCAGTACTTC	CASRLSDTGDQETQYF